These 7 T cell receptor beta chains were sequenced from one sample in a study of vaccination and CD4 T cells after COVID-19. Antigens of these TCRs are unknown. The assay that was used to sequence DNA from cultured CD4+ T cells was the Oncomine TCR Beta short-read assay. TCRdb independently ran MiXCR on the PCR reads; one entry per CDR3 protein. The sample consists of more than 7,500 distinct CDR3 sequences, about 54% of them appearing once. Regarding treatment: approximately 9-day PBMC culture with coronavirus spike peptide pools or control peptides (ViraFEST assay). The sample comprised CD4+ T cells from blood, cultured in vitro. Every receptor here comes from a human donor who had recovered from COVID-19.

The chain employs TRBV24-1 and TRBJ2-5, with 9 bases identical to TRBD1. V shed 9 bases and J 5 bases; nucleotides not matched to a gene: 18. The CDR3 totals 17 residues. Germline assignment: CDR1 KGHDR and CDR2 SFDVKD. The CDR3 DNA follows: TGTGCCACCGCGAATCGACTAAAACAGGGGGCTCAGGAGACCCAGTACTTC. It is translated as CATANRLKQGAQETQYF.

The sample holds a few counts of this clonotype. The rearrangement uses TRBV10-3 and TRBJ1-2; unclear D gene. Looked up from germline, CDR1 is ENHRY and CDR2 is SYGVKD. The CDR3 extends over 12 amino acids. V was trimmed by 7 bases and J by 10 bases, leaving 16 bases between them. Here the CDR3 DNA reads TGTGCCATCAAAGGGAACGAGGACGTCTACACCTTC. Translation: CAIKGNEDVYTF.

The V gene is TRBV7-6, the J gene TRBJ2-2, with 9 bases aligning to TRBD2. Germline V lookup: CDR1 SGHVS, CDR2 FNYEAQ. The CDR3 consists of 16 residues. V was clipped by 5 bases and J by 5 bases; unmatched bases: 9. The CDR3, as DNA: TGTGCCAGCAGCGGAGGGTCTCTAGCGGGGACCGGGGAGCTGTTTTTT. Amino acid sequence: CASSGGSLAGTGELFF.

This chain joins TRBV6-2 or TRBV6-3 and TRBJ1-1, with D tentatively TRBD1 (6 bases). Germline CDR1 reads MNHEY; CDR2 reads SVGEGT. V lost 1 base and J lost 0, with 9 bases in between. This CDR3 is built from 15 residues. The CDR3 sequence is CASSYLRQVNTEAFF. The CDR3 nucleotides are TGTGCCAGCAGTTACTTGAGACAGGTGAACACTGAAGCTTTCTTT.

This clonotype was seen a few times. The chain employs TRBV20-1 and TRBJ1-2, with TRBD1 as a possible D gene (5 bases). The germline V gene has CDR1 DFQATT and CDR2 SNEGSKA (reference sequence). The length of the CDR3 is 15 residues. Deletions cut 2 bases from V and 5 bases from J, with 18 bases between. CDR3 in DNA: TGCAGTGCTAGATTAGGGACCCCGCGTTATTATGGCTACACCTTC. This codes for CSARLGTPRYYGYTF.

The V call is TRBV20-1, the J call TRBJ1-2, with a possible D match to TRBD1 (6 bases). The CDR3 extends over 14 amino acids. In germline, CDR1 is DFQATT, CDR2 SNEGSKA (reference sequence). V lost 6 bases, J lost 4 bases, and 18 bases lay in between. Written as DNA, the CDR3 is TGCAGTGCGCTACTGGGACAACGGACCTATGGCTACACCTTC. This encodes CSALLGQRTYGYTF.

The gene calls are TRBV15 and TRBJ1-5, with TRBD1 matching 9 bases. V gave up 1 base and J gave up 7 bases; unmatched junction bases: 11. Germline CDR1 LNHNV, CDR2 YYDKDF (reference sequence). The CDR3 runs to 17 residues. The CDR3: CATSRAGQGRTWQPQHF. Written as DNA, the CDR3 is TGTGCCACCAGCAGAGCTGGACAGGGGAGAACATGGCAGCCCCAGCATTTT.